Below are 32 T cell receptor beta chains sequenced from a single sample in a study of shared clonotypes between healthy human individuals. This table comes from immunoSEQ multiplex PCR, and its TCRdb copy is limited to in-frame clones, with some not included. Of roughly 2 million clones listed, 90% to 95% are singletons. Sample: naive CD4+ T cells sorted from blood. Subset of the sample: CD45RA+ positively selected. These receptors were obtained from a man in his late teens or twenties in good health.

This chain connects TRBV7-9 to TRBJ2-4; TRBD2 is a possible D gene (6 bases). Per the germline V gene, CDR1 is SEHNR and CDR2 is FQNEAQ (reference sequence). Trimming took off 7 bases at V and 3 bases at J, with 16 bases between the two ends. The CDR3 spans 15 residues. CDR3 sequence (DNA): TGTGCCAGCAACTCCCTCGGGGGATTCAAAAACATTCAGTACTTC. Its translation is CASNSLGGFKNIQYF.

This chain uses TRBV19 with TRBJ2-7; 7 bases agree with TRBD1. Trimming at V came to 5 bases and at J to 2 bases, leaving 6 bases not matched to a gene. The germline gives CDR1 LNHDA, CDR2 SQIVND (reference sequence). CDR3 length equals 14 residues. The CDR3 DNA reads TGTGCCAGTAGTGCCCGGGACAGACCCTACGAGCAGTACTTC. Translated, it gives CASSARDRPYEQYF.

This chain connects TRBV11-2 to TRBJ2-1; D uncertain. CDR1 and CDR2 from the germline V gene are SGHAT and FQNNGV. The V end was cut by 6 bases, the J end by 15 bases, with 24 bases between. This CDR3 has 14 residues. In DNA, the CDR3 is TGTGCCAGCAGTCAAGAATCAGGTGGCAATTCGCTGTTCTTC. Translating it yields CASSQESGGNSLFF.

V is TRBV6-1 and J is TRBJ1-2; D perhaps matches TRBD1 (6 bases). The CDR3 is 13 amino acids. The germline CDR1 and CDR2 sequences are MNHNS and SASEGT. V was shortened by 6 bases and J by 5 bases, with 13 bases between the two germline ends. CDR3 in DNA: TGTGCCAGCAGAGATGGGGGCAGGTATGGCTACACCTTC. It encodes CASRDGGRYGYTF.

V gene TRBV7-2 combines with J gene TRBJ2-5; 10 bases are a match to TRBD1. This CDR3 is 15 amino acids long. From germline, CDR1 is SGHTA and CDR2 FQGNSA. The trim removed 5 bases at V and 5 bases at J, leaving 8 bases unmatched. The CDR3 is CASSLRQGAKETQYF. The CDR3 DNA sequence: TGTGCCAGCAGCCTAAGACAGGGGGCTAAGGAGACCCAGTACTTC.

The V call is TRBV7-3, the J call TRBJ1-2; 7 bases align to TRBD1. Germline-derived CDR1 and CDR2 are SGHTA and FQGTGA. V lost 5 bases, J lost 3 bases, and 6 bases stayed unmatched. CDR3 length: 14 amino acids. CDR3: CASSPTGTDYGYTF. The DNA for the CDR3 is TGTGCCAGCAGCCCAACTGGGACAGACTATGGCTACACCTTC. Looking up the rest from reference TRBV7-3 and TRBJ1-2 gives the full variable domain: GAGVSQTPSNKVTEKGKYVELRCDPISGHTALYWYRQSLGQGPEFLIYFQGTGAADDSGLPNDRFFAVRPEGSVSTLKIQRTERGDSAVYLCASSPTGTDYGYTFGSGTRLTVV.

The chain links TRBV7-2 to TRBJ1-5; 8 bases fit TRBD1. CDR1 is SGHTA, CDR2 FQGNSA, per germline. This CDR3 is built from 15 residues. The V gene end was trimmed by 0 bases and the J gene end by 7 bases; junction bases not matched to a gene: 5. The CDR3 reads CASSLAQGARQPQHF. CDR3 sequence (DNA): TGTGCCAGCAGCTTAGCGCAGGGGGCTCGCCAGCCCCAGCATTTT.

The V and J genes are TRBV28 and TRBJ2-2; TRBD1 agrees at 12 bases. The CDR3 contains 16 residues. Germline assignment: CDR1 MDHEN and CDR2 SYDVKM. The trim removed 4 bases at V and 5 bases at J, leaving 5 bases unmatched. This CDR3 is CASSSGQGAGTGELFF. CDR3 nucleotides: TGTGCCAGCAGTTCGGGACAGGGGGCAGGGACCGGGGAGCTGTTTTTT.

As to this clone: This specimen includes other DNA sequences encoding the same CDR3. V and J are TRBV11-2 and TRBJ2-7; 13 bases line up with TRBD2. V dropped 1 base and J dropped 2; count of bases not matched to a gene: 2. This CDR3 has 16 residues. Germline CDR1 is SGHAT and CDR2 is FQNNGV. Here the CDR3 DNA reads TGTGCCAGCAGCTTAGGACTAGCGGGGGGAACCTACGAGCAGTACTTC. Translating it yields CASSLGLAGGTYEQYF.

J is TRBJ2-1 and V is TRBV18, with unresolved D. The CDR3 runs to 16 residues. The V and J ends lost 1 base and 0 bases respectively, with 10 bases between them. Per germline, CDR1 KGHSH and CDR2 LQKENI. The CDR3 sequence: CASSPLISFSYNEQFF. Written as DNA, the CDR3 is TGTGCCAGCTCACCACTGATCAGTTTCTCCTACAATGAGCAGTTCTTC. The entire variable domain, with the rest obtained from reference TRBV18 and TRBJ2-1, is as follows: NAGVMQNPRHLVRRRGQEARLRCSPMKGHSHVYWYRQLPEEGLKFMVYLQKENIIDESGMPKERFSAEFPKEGPSILRIQQVVRGDSAAYFCASSPLISFSYNEQFFGPGTRLTVL.

The chain is built from TRBV6-5 and TRBJ2-7, with 7 nucleotides matching TRBD1. V was pared by 6 bases and J by 2 bases, with 10 bases of the junction left unmatched. From germline, CDR1 is MNHEY and CDR2 SVGAGI. The CDR3 is 15 amino acids. CDR3 residues: CASRPRQGGTYEQYF. Written as DNA, the CDR3 is TGTGCCAGCAGACCCAGACAGGGTGGAACCTACGAGCAGTACTTC.

The V gene is TRBV5-8, the J gene TRBJ2-2; D is possibly TRBD1 (7 bases). Germline values: CDR1 SGHTS, CDR2 YDEGEE. The V end lost 4 bases, the J end lost 4 bases, and 17 bases lay between the germline ends. The CDR3 runs to 16 residues. The CDR3 bases are TGTGCCAGCAGCCCATCAGGGGGGAAGGCCACCGGGGAGCTGTTTTTT. It codes for CASSPSGGKATGELFF.

The chain couples TRBV9 to TRBJ2-1; D remains unclear. The CDR3 sequence is 15 residues long. Germline V gene data show CDR1 as SGDLS and CDR2 as YYNGEE. With 3 bases removed from V and 7 bases from J, the gap between germline ends came to 17 bases. The CDR3 spells CASSAPPALVNEQFF. CDR3 DNA sequence: TGTGCCAGCAGCGCGCCTCCCGCCCTGGTTAATGAGCAGTTCTTC.

This chain joins TRBV5-1 and TRBJ2-5, with 13 bases aligning to TRBD2. The junction had 16 bases not matched to a gene; V was cut back by 3 bases and J by 5 bases. The germline gives CDR1 SGHRS, CDR2 YFSETQ. The CDR3 contains 19 residues. DNA for the CDR3: TGCGCCAGCAGCTCGCCGGGACAGAGCACTAGCGGGAGGGCCGAGACCCAGTACTTC. It specifies CASSSPGQSTSGRAETQYF. Full variable domain (remainder filled in from reference TRBV5-1 and TRBJ2-5): KAGVTQTPRYLIKTRGQQVTLSCSPISGHRSVSWYQQTPGQGLQFLFEYFSETQRNKGNFPGRFSGRQFSNSRSEMNVSTLELGDSALYLCASSSPGQSTSGRAETQYFGPGTRLLVL.

The chain joins TRBV11-3 to TRBJ2-2; D ambiguous. The CDR3 has 13 amino acids. V lost 3 bases, J lost 5 bases, and 7 bases lay in between. CDR1 and CDR2 from the germline V gene are SGHNT and YENEEA. CDR3 nucleotides: TGTGCCAGCAGCTTCTTTCCGACCGGGGAGCTGTTTTTT. As protein: CASSFFPTGELFF.

The genes are TRBV6-1 and TRBJ2-1; 7 bases map to TRBD2. The germline gives CDR1 MNHNS, CDR2 SASEGT. The trim removed 4 bases at V and 8 bases at J, leaving 11 bases unmatched. The CDR3 runs 15 residues. The CDR3 sequence: CASSGWTRGEDEQFF. In nucleotides, the CDR3 is TGTGCCAGCAGTGGGTGGACTAGGGGTGAGGATGAGCAGTTCTTC.

The J gene is TRBJ2-7, the V gene TRBV6-5; TRBD1 aligns across 7 bases. V lost 4 bases, J lost 0 bases, and 6 bases stayed unmatched. CDR1 and CDR2 from the germline V gene are MNHEY and SVGAGI. CDR3 length equals 15 residues. The CDR3 sequence: CASSLNRGNSYEQYF. The DNA of the CDR3 is TGTGCCAGCAGTTTAAACAGGGGAAACTCCTACGAGCAGTACTTC.

The CDR3 sequence is CASSQVPAGPKTEAFF. The CDR3 DNA follows: TGCGCCAGCAGCCAAGTCCCGGCGGGACCCAAGACTGAAGCTTTCTTT. The V and J genes are TRBV4-3 and TRBJ1-1; a weak D match, TRBD1 (5 bases). The CDR3 has 16 amino acids. Trimming cost V 1 base and J 5 bases, with 17 bases left between them. Germline lookup yields CDR1 LGHNA and CDR2 YSLEER.

The rearrangement uses TRBV10-3 and TRBJ1-1, with a tentative D call TRBD1 (5 bases). The CDR3 runs to 12 residues. Trimming shortened V by 6 bases and J by 1 base, and 6 bases separated the two germline ends. Per the germline V gene, CDR1 is ENHRY and CDR2 is SYGVKD. CDR3 loop: CAIRGENTEAFF. In nucleotides, the CDR3 is TGTGCCATCAGGGGGGAGAACACTGAAGCTTTCTTT.

The V call is TRBV6-5, the J call TRBJ2-3, with D possibly matching TRBD1 (6 bases). The CDR3 spans 16 residues. V shed 4 bases and J shed 0 bases, with 14 bases lying between them. CDR1 MNHEY and CDR2 SVGAGI come from the germline V gene. CDR3 sequence: CASSSLGGGSTDTQYF. In DNA form, the CDR3 reads TGTGCCAGCAGTTCCTTAGGGGGTGGAAGCACAGATACGCAGTATTTT.

J is TRBJ1-4 and V is TRBV19; D gene uncertain. Germline lookup yields CDR1 LNHDA and CDR2 SQIVND (reference sequence). Trimming took 4 bases from V and 6 from J, leaving 9 bases between them. The CDR3 contains 13 residues. CDR3 bases: TGTGCCAGTAGTAGATCCCCAGATGAAAAACTGTTTTTT. Protein sequence: CASSRSPDEKLFF. Full variable domain (missing parts from reference TRBV19 and TRBJ1-4): DGGITQSPKYLFRKEGQNVTLSCEQNLNHDAMYWYRQDPGQGLRLIYYSQIVNDFQKGDIAEGYSVSREKKESFPLTVTSAQKNPTAFYLCASSRSPDEKLFFGSGTQLSVL.

To note about this clone: Other DNA sequences in this sample translate to the same CDR3. The chain has TRBV18 and TRBJ2-7; 11 nucleotides agree with TRBD2. Trimming at V came to 0 bases and at J to 1 base, leaving 5 bases not matched to a gene. The CDR3 runs 17 residues. The germline V gene encodes CDR1 KGHSH and CDR2 LQKENI. CDR3 sequence reads: CASSPPGLAGGSYEQYF. CDR3 sequence (DNA): TGTGCCAGCTCACCACCGGGGCTAGCGGGAGGATCCTACGAGCAGTACTTC.

The V call is TRBV2, the J call TRBJ2-3; D perhaps matches TRBD2 (6 bases). The V end was cut by 11 bases, the J end by 5 bases, with 17 bases between. There are 13 residues in the CDR3. Germline V gene sequence: CDR1 SNHLY, CDR2 FYNNEI. Here the CDR3 DNA reads TGTGCCGGCGGGCGGGGCAAGAGAGATACGCAGTATTTT. This codes for CAGGRGKRDTQYF. Together with reference TRBV2 and TRBJ2-3, the CDR3 gives the full variable domain: EPEVTQTPSHQVTQMGQEVILRCVPISNHLYFYWYRQILGQKVEFLVSFYNNEISEKSEIFDDQFSVERPDGSNFTLKIRSTKLEDSAMYFCAGGRGKRDTQYFGPGTRLTVL.

V usage is TRBV6-1 and J usage is TRBJ2-7, with a possible D match to TRBD2 (5 bases). Looked up from germline, CDR1 is MNHNS and CDR2 is SASEGT. With 6 bases removed from V and 9 bases from J, the gap between germline ends came to 18 bases. The CDR3 contains 13 residues. CDR3 nucleotides: TGTGCCAGCAGGCAGGAGAAGAGTGGAGGGCAGTACTTC. This translates into CASRQEKSGGQYF.

The rearrangement uses TRBV4-1 and TRBJ1-2; D is uncertain. Trimming took off 1 base at V and 8 bases at J, with 11 bases between the two ends. The CDR3 length is 13 residues. Looked up from germline, CDR1 is MGHRA and CDR2 is YSYEKL. The CDR3 is CASSQAPRQGYTF. The CDR3 DNA follows: TGCGCCAGCAGCCAAGCCCCCCGGCAGGGCTACACCTTC.

The V gene is TRBV11-2, the J gene TRBJ1-3, with 7 bases lining up with TRBD1. Germline V CDR1 and CDR2: SGHAT, FQNNGV. The CDR3 sequence is 16 residues long. V shed 4 bases and J 6 bases; nucleotides not matched to a gene: 12. The CDR3 reads CASSSAGDRVVNTIYF. CDR3 DNA: TGTGCCAGCAGCTCCGCGGGCGACAGGGTAGTAAACACCATATATTTT.

The chain carries TRBV18 and TRBJ1-5, with D possibly being TRBD1 (5 bases). CDR3 length equals 16 residues. Between the trimmed V and J ends, which lost 1 base and 6 bases, there was a span of 16 bases. The germline CDR1 and CDR2 sequences are KGHSH and LQKENI. The CDR3 bases are TGTGCCAGCTCACCACTGACAGTCTTGTTCCCTCAGCCCCAGCATTTT. Amino acids: CASSPLTVLFPQPQHF.

This chain joins TRBV5-4 and TRBJ1-4; D is undetermined. The germline V gene encodes CDR1 SGHNT and CDR2 YYREEE (reference sequence). The CDR3 is 14 residues long. Trimming stripped 2 bases from V and 6 bases from J, with 11 bases between. The CDR3 sequence: CASSFIGRDEKLFF. CDR3 bases: TGTGCCAGCAGCTTTATAGGGCGGGATGAAAAACTGTTTTTT.

The J gene is TRBJ1-6, the V gene TRBV30, with D tentatively TRBD1 (5 bases). This CDR3 is 13 amino acids long. The germline V gene encodes CDR1 GTSNPN and CDR2 SVGIG (reference sequence). Trimming took off 5 bases at V and 10 bases at J, with 15 bases between the two ends. The CDR3 region has the DNA TGTGCCTGGGACCGGGGACCTGAGTCACCCCTCCACTTT. Translation gives CAWDRGPESPLHF.

In the case of this clone: Different DNA sequences within this sample yield the same CDR3. The chain employs TRBV28 and TRBJ2-7, with 9 bases fitting TRBD1. The CDR3 is 15 residues long. Germline CDR1 MDHEN, CDR2 SYDVKM. With V trimmed by 2 bases and J by 4 bases, 6 bases remained unmatched. This CDR3 reads CASSLEGTGSYEQYF. The CDR3 DNA is TGTGCCAGCAGTTTAGAAGGGACAGGGAGTTACGAGCAGTACTTC.

The chain links TRBV7-2 to TRBJ2-5, with 15 bases fitting TRBD2. The CDR3 extends over 18 amino acids. V lost 5 bases, J lost 2 bases, and 9 bases stayed unmatched. Germline V gene data show CDR1 as SGHTA and CDR2 as FQGNSA. The CDR3 DNA sequence: TGTGCCAGCAGCCTAATCGGGACTAGCGGGAGGAGACAAGAGACCCAGTACTTC. It codes for CASSLIGTSGRRQETQYF. Variable domain in full (rest from reference TRBV7-2 and TRBJ2-5): GAGVSQSPSNKVTEKGKDVELRCDPISGHTALYWYRQSLGQGLEFLIYFQGNSAPDKSGLPSDRFSAERTGGSVSTLTIQRTQQEDSAVYLCASSLIGTSGRRQETQYFGPGTRLLVL.

This chain links TRBV15 with TRBJ2-7; 10 nucleotides line up with TRBD2. From germline, CDR1 is LNHNV and CDR2 YYDKDF (reference sequence). The J segment lost 6 bases and the V segment lost 0 bases, leaving 8 bases of the junction unmatched. The CDR3 is 16 residues long. The CDR3 DNA reads as TGTGCCACCAGCAGAGATATGGCTAGCGGGAGAGGCGAGCAGTACTTC. Its translation is CATSRDMASGRGEQYF.